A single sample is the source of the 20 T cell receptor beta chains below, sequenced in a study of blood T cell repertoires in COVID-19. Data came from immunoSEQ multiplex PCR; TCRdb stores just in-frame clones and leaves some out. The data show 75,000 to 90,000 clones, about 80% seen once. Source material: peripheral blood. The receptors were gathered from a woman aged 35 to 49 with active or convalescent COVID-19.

CDR3 residues: CASESSAGGAGELFF. CDR3 in DNA: TGTGCCAGCGAGAGCTCGGCGGGAGGGGCCGGGGAGCTGTTTTTT. The gene calls are TRBV27 and TRBJ2-2; TRBD2 aligns across 9 bases. Germline loops: CDR1 MNHEY, CDR2 SMNVEV (reference sequence). Trimming cost V 8 bases and J 6 bases; bases outside gene matches: 10. The CDR3 sequence is 15 residues long.

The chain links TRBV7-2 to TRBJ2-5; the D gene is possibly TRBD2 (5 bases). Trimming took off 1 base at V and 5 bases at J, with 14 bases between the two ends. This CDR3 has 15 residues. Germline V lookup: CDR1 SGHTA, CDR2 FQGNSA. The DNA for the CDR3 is TGTGCCAGCAGCTTAGACGGGAACTTTTGGGAGACCCAGTACTTC. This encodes CASSLDGNFWETQYF.

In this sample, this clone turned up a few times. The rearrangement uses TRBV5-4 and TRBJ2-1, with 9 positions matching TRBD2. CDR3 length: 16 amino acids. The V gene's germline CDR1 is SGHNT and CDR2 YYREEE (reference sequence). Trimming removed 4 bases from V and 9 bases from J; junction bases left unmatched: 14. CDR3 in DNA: TGTGCCAGCAGCCGATCGGCTGGGCGGGGGGGCCGTGAGCAGTTCTTC. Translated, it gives CASSRSAGRGGREQFF. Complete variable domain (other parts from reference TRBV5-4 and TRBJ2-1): ETGVTQSPTHLIKTRGQQVTLRCSSQSGHNTVSWYQQALGQGPQFIFQYYREEENGRGNFPPRFSGLQFPNYSSELNVNALELDDSALYLCASSRSAGRGGREQFFGPGTRLTVL.

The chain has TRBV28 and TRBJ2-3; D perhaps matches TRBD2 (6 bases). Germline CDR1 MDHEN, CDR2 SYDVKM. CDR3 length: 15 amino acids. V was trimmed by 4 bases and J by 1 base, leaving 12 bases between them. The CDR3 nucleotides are TGTGCCAGCAGTTCTCGCGGGAAAGGCACAGATACGCAGTATTTT. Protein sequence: CASSSRGKGTDTQYF.

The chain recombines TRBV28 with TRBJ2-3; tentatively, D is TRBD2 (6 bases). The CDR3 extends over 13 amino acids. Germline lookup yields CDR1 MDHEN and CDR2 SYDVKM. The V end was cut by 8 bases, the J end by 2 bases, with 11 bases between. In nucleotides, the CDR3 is TGTGCCAGCGGCGGGATTAACACAGATACGCAGTATTTT. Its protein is CASGGINTDTQYF.

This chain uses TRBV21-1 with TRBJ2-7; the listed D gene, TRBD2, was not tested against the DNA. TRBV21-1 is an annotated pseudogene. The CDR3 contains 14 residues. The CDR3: CASSTSRTSGEQYF. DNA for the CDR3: TGTGCCAGCAGCACTAGTAGGACTAGCGGCGAGCAGTACTTC.

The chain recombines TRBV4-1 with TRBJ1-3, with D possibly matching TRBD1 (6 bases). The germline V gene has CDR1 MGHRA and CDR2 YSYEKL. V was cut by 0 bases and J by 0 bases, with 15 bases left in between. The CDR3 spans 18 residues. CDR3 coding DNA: TGCGCCAGCAGCCAAGAACTCCGACAGGCCGCCTCTGGAAACACCATATATTTT. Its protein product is CASSQELRQAASGNTIYF.

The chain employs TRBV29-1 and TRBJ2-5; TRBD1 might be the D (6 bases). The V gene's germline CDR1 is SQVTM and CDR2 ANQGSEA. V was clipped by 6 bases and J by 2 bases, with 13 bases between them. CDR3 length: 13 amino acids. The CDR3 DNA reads TGCAGCGTGACGACAGGAACACAAGAGACCCAGTACTTC. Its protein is CSVTTGTQETQYF.

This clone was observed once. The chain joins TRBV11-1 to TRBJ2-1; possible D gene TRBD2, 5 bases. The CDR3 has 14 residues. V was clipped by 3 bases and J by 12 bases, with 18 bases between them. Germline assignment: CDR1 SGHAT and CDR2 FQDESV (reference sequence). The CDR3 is CASSFSRTGSGQFF. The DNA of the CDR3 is TGTGCCAGCAGCTTTTCCCGAACGGGGTCAGGGCAGTTCTTC. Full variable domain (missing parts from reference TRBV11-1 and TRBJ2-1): EAEVAQSPRYKITEKSQAVAFWCDPISGHATLYWYRQILGQGPELLVQFQDESVVDDSQLPKDRFSAERLKGVDSTLKIQPAELGDSAMYLCASSFSRTGSGQFFGPGTRLTVL.

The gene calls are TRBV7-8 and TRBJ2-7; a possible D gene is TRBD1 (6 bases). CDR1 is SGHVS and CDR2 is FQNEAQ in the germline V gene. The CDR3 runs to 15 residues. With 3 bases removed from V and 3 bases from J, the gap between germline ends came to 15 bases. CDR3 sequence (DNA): TGTGCCAGCAGCTTGCTAGACAGGCCGCTCTACGAGCAGTACTTC. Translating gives CASSLLDRPLYEQYF.

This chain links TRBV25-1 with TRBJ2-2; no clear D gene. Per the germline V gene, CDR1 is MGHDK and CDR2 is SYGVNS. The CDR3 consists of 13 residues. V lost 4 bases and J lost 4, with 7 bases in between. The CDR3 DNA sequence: TGTGCCAGCAGTGTTCTAGGCACCGGGGAGCTGTTTTTT. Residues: CASSVLGTGELFF.

The CDR3 sequence: CASSFRGTEAFF. CDR3 in DNA: TGTGCCAGCAGTTTTAGGGGGACTGAAGCTTTCTTT. The chain is built from TRBV28 and TRBJ1-1; D may be TRBD1 (6 bases). The ends were cut back, 3 bases at V and 5 bases at J, with 7 bases in the middle. CDR3 size: 12 residues. Germline loops: CDR1 MDHEN, CDR2 SYDVKM. The entire variable domain, with the rest obtained from reference TRBV28 and TRBJ1-1, is as follows: DVKVTQSSRYLVKRTGEKVFLECVQDMDHENMFWYRQDPGLGLRLIYFSYDVKMKEKGDIPEGYSVSREKKERFSLILESASTNQTSMYLCASSFRGTEAFFGQGTRLTVV.

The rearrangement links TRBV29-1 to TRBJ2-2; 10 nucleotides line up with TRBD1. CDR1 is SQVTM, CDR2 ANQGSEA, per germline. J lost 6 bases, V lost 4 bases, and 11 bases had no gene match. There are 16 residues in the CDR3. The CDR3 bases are TGCAGCGTTGTAGAGGGGACAGGGGCCAAGGCCGGGGAGCTGTTTTTT. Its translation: CSVVEGTGAKAGELFF.

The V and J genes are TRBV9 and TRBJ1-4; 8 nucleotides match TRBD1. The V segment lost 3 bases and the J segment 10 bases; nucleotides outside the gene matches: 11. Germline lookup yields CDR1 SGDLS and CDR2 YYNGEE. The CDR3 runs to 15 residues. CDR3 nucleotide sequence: TGTGCCAGCAGCGAGGGTGGACAGGGCGGTGTAAAACTGTTTTTT. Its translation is CASSEGGQGGVKLFF. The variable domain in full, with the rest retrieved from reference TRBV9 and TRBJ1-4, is DSGVTQTPKHLITATGQRVTLRCSPRSGDLSVYWYQQSLDQGLQFLIQYYNGEERAKGNILERFSAQQFPDLHSELNLSSLELGDSALYFCASSEGGQGGVKLFFGSGTQLSVL.

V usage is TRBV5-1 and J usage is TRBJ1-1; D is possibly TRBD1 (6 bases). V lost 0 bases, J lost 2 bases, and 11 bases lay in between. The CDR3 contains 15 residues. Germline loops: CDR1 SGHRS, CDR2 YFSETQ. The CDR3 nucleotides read TGCGCCAGCAGCTTGGGCGACAGGATCAACACTGAAGCTTTCTTT. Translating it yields CASSLGDRINTEAFF.

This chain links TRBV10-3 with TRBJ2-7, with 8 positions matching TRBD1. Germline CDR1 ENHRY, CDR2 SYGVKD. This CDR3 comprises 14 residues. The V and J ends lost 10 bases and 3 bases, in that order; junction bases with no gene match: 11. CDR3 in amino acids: CATGGGQDNYEQYF. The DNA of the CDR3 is TGTGCCACCGGTGGGGGACAGGACAACTACGAGCAGTACTTC.

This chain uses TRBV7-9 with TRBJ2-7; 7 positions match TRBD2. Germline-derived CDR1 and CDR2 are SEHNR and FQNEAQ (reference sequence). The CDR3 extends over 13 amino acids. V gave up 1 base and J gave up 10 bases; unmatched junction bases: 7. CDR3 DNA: TGTGCCAGCAGCTTAGAGGGGACGGGACTACAGTACTTC. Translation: CASSLEGTGLQYF.

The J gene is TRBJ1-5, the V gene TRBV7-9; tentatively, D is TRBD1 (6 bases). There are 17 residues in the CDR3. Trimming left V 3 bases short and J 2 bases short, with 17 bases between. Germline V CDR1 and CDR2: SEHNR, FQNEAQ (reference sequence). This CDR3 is CASSFDSAQGRNQPQHF. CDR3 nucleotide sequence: TGTGCCAGCAGCTTTGATAGCGCACAGGGTCGCAATCAGCCCCAGCATTTT.

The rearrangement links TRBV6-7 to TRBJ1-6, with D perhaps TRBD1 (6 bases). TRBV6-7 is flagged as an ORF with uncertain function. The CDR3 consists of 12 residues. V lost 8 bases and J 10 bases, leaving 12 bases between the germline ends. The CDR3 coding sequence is TGTGCCAGCGGGTCGGGGGGCTCACCCCTCCACTTT. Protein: CASGSGGSPLHF.

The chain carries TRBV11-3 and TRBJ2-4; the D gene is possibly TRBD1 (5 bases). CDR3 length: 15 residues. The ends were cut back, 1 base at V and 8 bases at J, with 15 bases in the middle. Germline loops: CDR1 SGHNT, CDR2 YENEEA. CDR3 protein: CASSLVGQGVDIQYF. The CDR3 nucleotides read TGTGCCAGCAGCTTAGTAGGTCAGGGCGTAGACATTCAGTACTTC.